These 14 T cell receptor beta chains were sequenced from one sample in a study of blood T cell repertoires in COVID-19. Sequencing used immunoSEQ multiplex PCR; TCRdb keeps in-frame clones, though not all of them. The sample lists some 300,000 clones; approximately 86% were seen once. The sequencing input was peripheral blood. These receptors came from a woman in her 70s with COVID-19, enrolled during active disease.

The chain has TRBV5-4 and TRBJ2-7, with 11 bases fitting TRBD2. Germline V gene data show CDR1 as SGHNT and CDR2 as YYREEE (reference sequence). The V gene end was trimmed by 4 bases and the J gene end by 0 bases; junction bases not matched to a gene: 6. This CDR3 comprises 16 residues. The chain's CDR3 is CASSPPGTSGSYEQYF. In DNA form, the CDR3 reads TGTGCCAGCAGCCCCCCTGGGACTAGCGGCTCCTACGAGCAGTACTTC.

Turning to this clone: Other DNA sequences within the sample encode an identical CDR3. The gene calls are TRBV6-5 and TRBJ2-7; 10 bases align to TRBD1. Trimming removed 8 bases from V and 3 bases from J; junction bases left unmatched: 4. This CDR3 spans 13 amino acids. CDR1 and CDR2 from the germline V gene are MNHEY and SVGAGI. CDR3 nucleotide sequence: TGTGCCAGCTCGACAGGGGGCGGCTACGAGCAGTACTTC. Protein product: CASSTGGGYEQYF.

V is TRBV5-8 and J is TRBJ1-6; 9 bases are shared with TRBD1. The CDR3 has 16 amino acids. Germline lookup yields CDR1 SGHTS and CDR2 YDEGEE. The trim removed 0 bases at V and 10 bases at J, leaving 8 bases unmatched. The CDR3 protein is CASSLGDRELRSPLHF. As DNA, the CDR3 is TGTGCCAGCAGCTTGGGGGACAGGGAGCTAAGATCACCCCTCCACTTT. Full variable domain (rest looked up from reference TRBV5-8 and TRBJ1-6): EAGVTQSPTHLIKTRGQQATLRCSPISGHTSVYWYQQALGLGLQFLLWYDEGEERNRGNFPPRFSGRQFPNYSSELNVNALELEDSALYLCASSLGDRELRSPLHFGNGTRLTVT.

In this sample, this clone turned up once. V gene TRBV28 combines with J gene TRBJ1-5; 9 bases agree with TRBD1. CDR3 length: 15 amino acids. CDR1 is MDHEN and CDR2 is SYDVKM in the germline V gene. V lost 5 bases, J lost 8 bases, and 10 bases stayed unmatched. The DNA for the CDR3 is TGTGCCAGCAGTCCCCGGGACAGGGTTCTAGAGCCCCAGCATTTT. Protein product: CASSPRDRVLEPQHF.

The rearrangement links TRBV3-1 (or the pseudogene TRBV3-2) to TRBJ1-4; no clear D gene. CDR3 length equals 13 residues. Trimming pared 4 bases from V and 6 bases from J, leaving 9 bases between. Germline V gene data show CDR1 as LGHDT and CDR2 as YNNKEL (reference sequence). The CDR3 sequence is CASSLAEYEKLFF. For the CDR3, the DNA is TGTGCCAGCAGCCTAGCGGAGTATGAAAAACTGTTTTTT.

The chain uses TRBV7-9 and TRBJ1-1; no clear D gene. Germline CDR1 is SEHNR and CDR2 is FQNEAQ (reference sequence). The CDR3 length is 18 residues. Trimming stripped 4 bases from V and 1 base from J, with 22 bases between. Here the CDR3 DNA reads TGTGCCAGCAGCTCTATATCCCCATTTGGGGAGAGGAACACTGAAGCTTTCTTT. Protein product: CASSSISPFGERNTEAFF.

The rearrangement uses TRBV12-3 or TRBV12-4 and TRBJ1-2; D is unresolved. Trimming removed 6 bases at V and 7 bases at J, with 15 bases between. The CDR3 loop spans 13 amino acids. The CDR3 DNA is TGTGCCAGCAGCCCCGACGGGGTCTTTGGCTACACCTTC. Its translation: CASSPDGVFGYTF.

The chain is built from TRBV21-1 and TRBJ2-5; TRBD1 is the table's D call and was not checked against the DNA. TRBV21-1 is annotated as a pseudogene. This CDR3 comprises 13 residues. The CDR3 loop is CATSDRVFVTQYF. The CDR3 nucleotides read TGTGCCACCTCGGACAGGGTGTTTGTGACCCAGTACTTC.

A single count supports this clone. V usage is TRBV4-1 and J usage is TRBJ2-3; 7 bases align to TRBD1. V was pared by 2 bases and J by 3 bases, with 11 bases of the junction left unmatched. The CDR3 runs 17 residues. The germline V gene has CDR1 MGHRA and CDR2 YSYEKL. The CDR3 reads CASSQLLDRVETDTQYF. The CDR3 region has the DNA TGCGCCAGCAGCCAACTTCTCGACAGGGTGGAGACAGATACGCAGTATTTT.

This rearrangement joins TRBV27 to TRBJ2-1; 8 nucleotides match TRBD1. CDR1 MNHEY and CDR2 SMNVEV come from the germline V gene (reference sequence). The V gene end was trimmed by 7 bases and the J gene end by 8 bases; junction bases not matched to a gene: 13. The CDR3 covers 15 residues. For the CDR3, the DNA is TGTGCCAGCACTAGGGGGACAGGTATAATGGATGAGCAGTTCTTC. This sequence encodes CASTRGTGIMDEQFF.

This clone was recorded only once. The rearrangement uses TRBV12-3 or TRBV12-4 and TRBJ2-7; no reliable D call. The CDR3 spans 13 residues. Trimming shortened V by 5 bases and J by 2 bases, and 10 bases separated the two germline ends. As DNA, the CDR3 is TGTGCCAGCAGTCTCCGAAGAGCCTACGAGCAGTACTTC. This encodes CASSLRRAYEQYF.

The chain joins TRBV9 to TRBJ2-5; 9 bases are a match to TRBD2. J was trimmed by 5 bases and V by 0 bases; bases with no gene match: 8. The germline V gene encodes CDR1 SGDLS and CDR2 YYNGEE. This CDR3 contains 16 residues. The CDR3 spells CASSVDARGGTETQYF. CDR3 sequence (DNA): TGTGCCAGCAGCGTAGACGCGCGGGGGGGAACGGAGACCCAGTACTTC.

The chain is built from TRBV5-8 and TRBJ2-5; 8 bases line up with TRBD1. CDR3 length: 15 residues. CDR1 is SGHTS and CDR2 is YDEGEE in the germline V gene. The J segment lost 4 bases and the V segment lost 4 bases, leaving 9 bases of the junction unmatched. DNA for the CDR3: TGTGCCAGCAGCCCCGGGACAGGTCAGCGAGAGACCCAGTACTTC. Translated: CASSPGTGQRETQYF.

This clone was seen once. The V gene is TRBV19, the J gene TRBJ2-7; 7 positions match TRBD2. Trimming cost V 3 bases and J 1 base; bases outside gene matches: 6. CDR3 length: 15 residues. Germline CDR1 reads LNHDA; CDR2 reads SQIVND (reference sequence). Here the CDR3 reads CASSIGGEISYEQYF. CDR3 DNA: TGTGCCAGTAGTATTGGGGGGGAAATTTCCTACGAGCAGTACTTC.